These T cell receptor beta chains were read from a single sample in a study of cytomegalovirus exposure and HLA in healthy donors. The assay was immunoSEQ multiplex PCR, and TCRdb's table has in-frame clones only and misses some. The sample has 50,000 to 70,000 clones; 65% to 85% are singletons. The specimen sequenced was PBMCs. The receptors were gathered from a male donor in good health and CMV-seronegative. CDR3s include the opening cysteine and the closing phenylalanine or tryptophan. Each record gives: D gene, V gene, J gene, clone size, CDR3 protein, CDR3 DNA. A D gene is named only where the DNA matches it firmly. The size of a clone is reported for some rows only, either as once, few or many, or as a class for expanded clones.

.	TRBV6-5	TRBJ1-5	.	CASSYRRGGNQPQHF	TGTGCCAGCAGTTACAGGCGTGGAGGCAATCAGCCCCAGCATTTT
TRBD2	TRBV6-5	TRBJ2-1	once	CASTTSGGLNEQFF	TGTGCCAGCACCACTAGCGGGGGGTTAAATGAGCAGTTCTTC
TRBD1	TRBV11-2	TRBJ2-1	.	CASRYKTGGFYNEQFF	TGTGCCAGCAGATACAAGACAGGGGGCTTCTACAATGAGCAGTTCTTC
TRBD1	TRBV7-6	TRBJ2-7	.	CASSPTGTGKRYEQYF	TGTGCCAGCAGCCCCACTGGGACAGGGAAGCGCTACGAGCAGTACTTC
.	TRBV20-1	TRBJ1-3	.	CVVESGNTIYF	TGCGTGGTTGAGTCTGGAAACACCATATATTTT
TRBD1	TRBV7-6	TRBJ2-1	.	CASSSRTGVSEQFF	TGTGCCAGCAGCTCTCGGACAGGGGTGAGTGAGCAGTTCTTC
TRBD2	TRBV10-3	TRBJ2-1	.	CAISESERGGFEQFF	TGTGCCATCAGTGAGTCTGAGCGGGGGGGCTTTGAGCAGTTCTTC
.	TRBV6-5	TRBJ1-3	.	CASSYAGDTSGNTIYF	TGTGCCAGCAGTTACGCAGGGGACACCTCTGGAAACACCATATATTTT
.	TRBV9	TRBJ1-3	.	CASSVGGPGAGGNTIYF	TGTGCCAGCAGCGTAGGGGGTCCAGGGGCAGGGGGAAACACCATATATTTT
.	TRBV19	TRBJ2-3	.	CASQVHSTDTQYF	TGTGCCAGCCAGGTCCATTCCACAGATACGCAGTATTTT
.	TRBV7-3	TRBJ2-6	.	CASSLGTHGANGLTF	TGTGCCAGCAGCTTAGGGACTCATGGGGCCAACGGCCTGACTTTC
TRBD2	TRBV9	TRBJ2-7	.	CASSVDGGALEQYF	TGTGCCAGCAGCGTAGACGGGGGGGCATTGGAGCAGTACTTC
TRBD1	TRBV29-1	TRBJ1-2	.	CSVGAWTGLGYGYTF	TGCAGCGTTGGGGCCTGGACAGGGCTGGGCTATGGCTACACCTTC
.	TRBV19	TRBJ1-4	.	CASSNPSWTGSNEKLFF	TGTGCCAGTAGTAATCCCTCCTGGACTGGAAGTAATGAAAAACTGTTTTTT
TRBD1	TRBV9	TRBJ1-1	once	CASSGGTGGAGTEAFF	TGTGCCAGCAGCGGGGGGACAGGGGGCGCGGGAACTGAAGCTTTCTTT
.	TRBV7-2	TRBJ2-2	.	CASSERQARNTGELFF	TGTGCCAGCAGCGAAAGACAGGCTAGGAACACCGGGGAGCTGTTTTTT
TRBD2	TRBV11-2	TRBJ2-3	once	CASSPRTSGGQDTQYF	TGTGCCAGCAGCCCTCGGACTAGCGGGGGTCAAGATACGCAGTATTTT
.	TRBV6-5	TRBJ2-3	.	CASSPGLDTQYF	TGTGCCAGCAGTCCGGGACTAGATACGCAGTATTTT
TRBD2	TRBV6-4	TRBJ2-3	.	CASSVGMTSGTDTQYF	TGTGCCAGCAGTGTCGGAATGACTAGCGGTACAGATACGCAGTATTTT
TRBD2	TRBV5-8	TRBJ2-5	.	CASSRGSGGRETQYF	TGTGCCAGCAGCCGGGGGAGCGGGGGGCGAGAGACCCAGTACTTC
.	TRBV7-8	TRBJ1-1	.	CASSLGTANTEAFF	TGTGCCAGCAGCTTAGGTACAGCAAACACTGAAGCTTTCTTT
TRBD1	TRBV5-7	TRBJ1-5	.	CASSLDRGGSQPQHF	TGTGCCAGCAGCTTGGACAGGGGGGGGAGTCAGCCCCAGCATTTT
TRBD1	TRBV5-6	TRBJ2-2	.	CASSPILGQGMANTGELFF	TGTGCCAGCAGCCCTATTTTAGGACAGGGGATGGCGAACACCGGGGAGCTGTTTTTT